What follows are 2 T cell receptor beta chains derived from one specimen sequenced in a study of blood T cells in healthy people across ages. Through a sample-barcoded 5' primer and a J-beta primer mix, a second PCR was run for roughly 7 to 12 cycles. TCRdb independently ran MiXCR on the 5' RACE reads; one entry per CDR3 protein. The sample yields approximately 490,000 distinct CDR3 sequences, less than 25% seen once. These sequences were also reported in another study, on T cells of mothers and their children.

The material sequenced was blood. The receptors come from a boy between 10 and 17 years old in good health.

The V gene is TRBV3-1, the J gene TRBJ2-7; 8 bases fit TRBD1. V trimming: 1 base; J trimming: 2 bases; junction bases outside the gene matches: 4. The CDR3 contains 15 residues. Germline CDR1 LGHDT, CDR2 YNNKEL (reference sequence). The CDR3 protein is CASSQGDRGPYEQYF. In DNA, the CDR3 is TGTGCCAGCAGCCAAGGTGACAGGGGTCCCTACGAGCAGTACTTC.

This sequence joins TRBV7-2 and TRBJ2-1; D call uncertain. V shed 5 bases and J shed 5 bases, with 10 bases lying between them. Germline V lookup: CDR1 SGHTA, CDR2 FQGNSA. The CDR3 totals 13 residues. CDR3 nucleotides: TGTGCCAGCAGCCCTCGTACCCACAATGAGCAGTTCTTC. It specifies CASSPRTHNEQFF.